This TCR beta chain was sequenced for a study of T cells in localized non-small cell lung cancer. The study, taken as a whole, reports: Longer overall survival was associated with a higher density of T cells in the blood. Heterogeneity is still possible, as just one tumor region was sequenced. Uninvolved adjacent lung, not tumor, had the highest T cell clonality. Of the top 100 tumor clones, median about 53 were in adjacent lung, some 30 among its top 100.

The repertoire was sequenced with immunoSEQ multiplex PCR; TCRdb's copy has only in-frame clones and lacks some. Here the sample spans roughly 76,000 clones, around 82% being singletons. Comment on this clone: Its antigen is not identified.

The sequenced sample was PBMCs, obtained before any cancer treatment. This clonotype originated in a man aged 40 to 70 with stage II squamous cell lung carcinoma.

CDR3 sequence (DNA): TGTGCCAGCAGCTTAGAGACAGGAGGCATGGAAAAACTGTTTTTT. It translates to CASSLETGGMEKLFF. This chain connects TRBV7-2 to TRBJ1-4, with D possibly TRBD1 on 6 matching bases. V lost 1 base to trimming and J lost 8 bases, with 14 bases between them. The germline V gene has CDR1 SGHTA and CDR2 FQGNSA. There are 15 residues in the CDR3. The full variable domain, its missing parts supplied by reference TRBV7-2 and TRBJ1-4, is GAGVSQSPSNKVTEKGKDVELRCDPISGHTALYWYRQSLGQGLEFLIYFQGNSAPDKSGLPSDRFSAERTGGSVSTLTIQRTQQEDSAVYLCASSLETGGMEKLFFGSGTQLSVL.